The clone carrying this TCR beta chain turned up a few times. Its antigen is unknown. TCRdb redid the calling of the reads with MiXCR, one entry per CDR3 protein. The sample has 150,000 to 200,000 distinct CDR3 sequences, 15% to 20% seen once; the top ten hold less than 3.5%. The record originates from a study of T cell repertoires in cytomegalovirus infection. About the study: Both a matching HLA type and CMV infection were indicated by public TCR beta signatures. General study points: Predominance within the ex vivo response was attributable to HLA-C-restricted CMV-specific TCR beta clonotypes.

The receptor was derived from a human donor in good health (CMV status not recorded). Some clones in this sample may be carry-over from other donors' samples. Sample: PBMCs.

DNA of the CDR3: TGCAGTGCCGCCAAACCTGGGGAGTTCACTGAAGCTTTCTTT. It encodes CSAAKPGEFTEAFF. The chain employs TRBV20-1 and TRBJ1-1; D gene ambiguous. Per germline, CDR1 DFQATT and CDR2 SNEGSKA (reference sequence). This CDR3 has 14 amino acids. V gave up 6 bases and J gave up 4 bases, with 18 bases separating them.